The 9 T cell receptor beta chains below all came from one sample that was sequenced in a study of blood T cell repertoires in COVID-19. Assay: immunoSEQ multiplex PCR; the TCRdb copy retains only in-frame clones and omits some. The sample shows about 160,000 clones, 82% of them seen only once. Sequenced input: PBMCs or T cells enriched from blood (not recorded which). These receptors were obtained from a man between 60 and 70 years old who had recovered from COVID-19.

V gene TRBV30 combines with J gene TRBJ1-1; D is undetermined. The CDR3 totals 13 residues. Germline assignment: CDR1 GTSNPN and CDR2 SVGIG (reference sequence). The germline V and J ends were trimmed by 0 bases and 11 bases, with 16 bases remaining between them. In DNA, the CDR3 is TGTGCCTGGAGTGTTAGAGGGTCGGGCGATGCTTTCTTT. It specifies CAWSVRGSGDAFF.

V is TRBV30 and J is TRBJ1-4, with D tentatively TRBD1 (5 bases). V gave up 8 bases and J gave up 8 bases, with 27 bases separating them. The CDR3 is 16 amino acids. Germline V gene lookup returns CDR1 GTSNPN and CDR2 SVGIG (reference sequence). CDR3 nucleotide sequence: TGTGCCGGAGAGCCCGCGCGGGGGGGATTAGGGGAAAAACTGTTTTTT. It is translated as CAGEPARGGLGEKLFF.

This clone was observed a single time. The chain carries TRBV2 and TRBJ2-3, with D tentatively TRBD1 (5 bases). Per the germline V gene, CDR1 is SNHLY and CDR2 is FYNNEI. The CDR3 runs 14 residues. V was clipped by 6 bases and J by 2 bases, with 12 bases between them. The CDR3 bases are TGTGCCAGCAGAGATGACAGTTCCACAGATACGCAGTATTTT. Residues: CASRDDSSTDTQYF.

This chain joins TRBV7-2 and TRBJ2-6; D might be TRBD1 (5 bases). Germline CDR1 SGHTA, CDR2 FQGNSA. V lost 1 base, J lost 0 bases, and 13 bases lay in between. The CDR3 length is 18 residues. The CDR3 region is CASSLESGHISGANVLTF. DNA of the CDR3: TGTGCCAGCAGCTTAGAAAGTGGACATATCTCTGGGGCCAACGTCCTGACTTTC.

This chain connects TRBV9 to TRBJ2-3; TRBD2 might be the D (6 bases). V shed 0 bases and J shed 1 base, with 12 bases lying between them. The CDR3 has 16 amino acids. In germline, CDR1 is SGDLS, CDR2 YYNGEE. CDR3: CASSVDIGGGTDTQYF. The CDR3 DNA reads TGTGCCAGCAGCGTAGACATAGGCGGGGGCACAGATACGCAGTATTTT.

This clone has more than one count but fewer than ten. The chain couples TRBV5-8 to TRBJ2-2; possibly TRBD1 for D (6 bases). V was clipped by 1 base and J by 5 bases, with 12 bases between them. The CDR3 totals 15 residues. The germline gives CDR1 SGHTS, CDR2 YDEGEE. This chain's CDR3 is CASSLPGTRTGELFF. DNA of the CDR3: TGTGCCAGCAGCTTGCCCGGGACACGAACCGGGGAGCTGTTTTTT.

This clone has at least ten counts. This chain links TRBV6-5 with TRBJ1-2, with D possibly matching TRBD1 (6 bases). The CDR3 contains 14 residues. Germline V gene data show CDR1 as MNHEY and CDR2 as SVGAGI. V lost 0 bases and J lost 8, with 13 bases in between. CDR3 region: CASSYSAGAGGYTF. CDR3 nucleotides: TGTGCCAGCAGTTACTCGGCGGGGGCAGGCGGCTACACCTTC.

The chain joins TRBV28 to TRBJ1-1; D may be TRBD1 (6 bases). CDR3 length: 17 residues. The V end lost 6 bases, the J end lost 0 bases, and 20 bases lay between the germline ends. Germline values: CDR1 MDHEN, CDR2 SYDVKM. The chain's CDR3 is CASSRQLVRGLNTEAFF. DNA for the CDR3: TGTGCCAGCAGCCGACAATTAGTCAGGGGTCTGAACACTGAAGCTTTCTTT.

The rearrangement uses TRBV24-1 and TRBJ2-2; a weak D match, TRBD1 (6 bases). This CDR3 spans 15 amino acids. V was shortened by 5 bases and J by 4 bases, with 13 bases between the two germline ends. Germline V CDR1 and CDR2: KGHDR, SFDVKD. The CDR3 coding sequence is TGTGCCACCAGTGCGACAGGTCCGGGCACCGGGGAGCTGTTTTTT. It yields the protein CATSATGPGTGELFF.